This TCR beta chain was captured by sequencing in a study of Ad26.COV2.S vaccination and SARS-CoV-2 variants. About the research overall: The study gave Ad26.COV2.S intramuscularly, once or twice 56 days apart.

General study results and limits: Compared with placebo recipients, vaccine recipients had higher spike-specific TCR breadth. Placebo recipients and vaccine recipients were similar in non-spike TCR breadth.

Germline trimming cut 5 bases from V and 2 bases from J; bases unmatched to any gene: 2. Germline V gene sequence: CDR1 SGHTA, CDR2 FQGTGA. This CDR3 region has 15 residues. Some clones are missing from TCRdb's copy, which holds only in-frame ones; the method was immunoSEQ multiplex PCR. The sample records about 400,000 clones, roughly 90% being singletons. Described treatment: 15 to 20 received Ad26.COV2.S at low or high dose, single or two shots; roughly five received placebo; per-sample allocation not given. All samples were drawn on day 63, counting from the first vaccine or placebo injection. What was given as vaccine was an Ad26 vector encoding Wuhan-strain SARS-CoV-2 spike. About this clone: Its matching antigen is unknown.

The chain employs TRBV7-3 and TRBJ2-6, with TRBD2 matching 8 bases. The TCR comes from a person between 18 and 60 years old who received the Ad26.COV2.S COVID-19 vaccine or a placebo. Specimen: peripheral blood, collected in a trial of Ad26.COV2.S vaccine versus placebo. As DNA, the CDR3 is TGTGCCAGCAGCCCGCGGGGGGCTGGGGCCAACGTCCTGACTTTC. Translating it yields CASSPRGAGANVLTF.